A selection of T cell receptor beta chains follows, all from one sample in a study of cytomegalovirus exposure and HLA in healthy donors. Method: immunoSEQ multiplex PCR; TCRdb's copy keeps in-frame clones and lacks some. Of 200,000 to 250,000 clones in the sample, 75% to 90% were seen once. The material sequenced was PBMCs. These receptors all stem from a woman aged 18-30 years in good health and CMV-seronegative. Each CDR3 is given with its conserved first and last residue. The order of the fields is V gene, clone size, J gene, CDR3 protein. A row's size may be missing; if present it is once, few, many or a size class.

V gene: TRBV5-1; clone size: few; J gene: TRBJ2-1; CDR3 protein: CASSLTGGPGEQFF
V gene: TRBV9; clone size: once; J gene: TRBJ2-2; CDR3 protein: CASSPAWGAGELFF
V gene: TRBV18; clone size: .; J gene: TRBJ1-5; CDR3 protein: CASSEGQSGQPQHF
V gene: TRBV15; clone size: .; J gene: TRBJ1-5; CDR3 protein: CATSRDDRASNQPQHF
V gene: TRBV27; clone size: .; J gene: TRBJ2-2; CDR3 protein: CASSLSGTRAGELFF
V gene: TRBV2; clone size: .; J gene: TRBJ1-2; CDR3 protein: CASRAEGIISDTF
V gene: TRBV6-1; clone size: few; J gene: TRBJ1-2; CDR3 protein: CASSENRPGGYTF
V gene: TRBV10-3; clone size: .; J gene: TRBJ1-5; CDR3 protein: CAISESGTGANQPQHF
V gene: TRBV19; clone size: .; J gene: TRBJ1-3; CDR3 protein: CASSMMTGTGNTIYF
V gene: TRBV5-1; clone size: .; J gene: TRBJ2-5; CDR3 protein: CASSSWTGEETQYF
V gene: TRBV5-6; clone size: .; J gene: TRBJ1-5; CDR3 protein: CASSLDGFNQPQHF
V gene: TRBV2; clone size: .; J gene: TRBJ1-4; CDR3 protein: CATRGRVRNEKLFF
V gene: TRBV6-1; clone size: .; J gene: TRBJ1-2; CDR3 protein: CASSGTGVRNYGYTF
V gene: TRBV28; clone size: .; J gene: TRBJ1-5; CDR3 protein: CASSFKGASNQPQHF
V gene: TRBV5-4; clone size: .; J gene: TRBJ2-5; CDR3 protein: CASSVGQGLNTQYF
V gene: TRBV28; clone size: .; J gene: TRBJ1-1; CDR3 protein: CASSVFSSSNTEAFF
V gene: TRBV15; clone size: many; J gene: TRBJ2-1; CDR3 protein: CATSPLSYNEQFF
V gene: TRBV6-1; clone size: once; J gene: TRBJ2-1; CDR3 protein: CASRKGLDNEQFF
V gene: TRBV7-2; clone size: .; J gene: TRBJ2-3; CDR3 protein: CASSADVGTDTQYF
V gene: TRBV29-1; clone size: .; J gene: TRBJ1-1; CDR3 protein: CSVDRAGAEAFF
V gene: TRBV14; clone size: .; J gene: TRBJ2-5; CDR3 protein: CASSQDGTGTQYF
V gene: TRBV5-6; clone size: .; J gene: TRBJ1-4; CDR3 protein: CASSPQGDEKLFF
V gene: TRBV27; clone size: .; J gene: TRBJ1-1; CDR3 protein: CASSLGSADTEAFF
V gene: TRBV2; clone size: .; J gene: TRBJ2-3; CDR3 protein: CASGPGQGSDTQYF
V gene: TRBV28; clone size: .; J gene: TRBJ1-2; CDR3 protein: CASSGRDREFYGYTF
V gene: TRBV6-1; clone size: many; J gene: TRBJ2-1; CDR3 protein: CASSESSGGDYNEQFF
V gene: TRBV4-1; clone size: .; J gene: TRBJ2-7; CDR3 protein: CASSLTGLAGSNEQYF
V gene: TRBV6-1; clone size: .; J gene: TRBJ2-2; CDR3 protein: CASSGGTTNTGELFF
V gene: TRBV7-8; clone size: .; J gene: TRBJ1-2; CDR3 protein: CASSFGRTGTYGYTF
V gene: TRBV10-3; clone size: few; J gene: TRBJ2-7; CDR3 protein: CAISESSTSYEQYF
V gene: TRBV5-4; clone size: once; J gene: TRBJ2-2; CDR3 protein: CASSTSGRAGTGELFF
V gene: TRBV19; clone size: .; J gene: TRBJ1-1; CDR3 protein: CASSIGEATEAFF
V gene: TRBV6-1; clone size: .; J gene: TRBJ2-5; CDR3 protein: CASSDDAGGGETQYF
V gene: TRBV11-2; clone size: .; J gene: TRBJ2-2; CDR3 protein: CASRQPTPLGTGLTGELFF
V gene: TRBV7-9; clone size: .; J gene: TRBJ2-7; CDR3 protein: CASSRSGSAGRYEQYF
V gene: TRBV4-1; clone size: few; J gene: TRBJ1-5; CDR3 protein: CASSPSGQGAVQPQHF
V gene: TRBV7-9; clone size: once; J gene: TRBJ2-7; CDR3 protein: CASSQPPSGEQYF
V gene: TRBV6-1; clone size: .; J gene: TRBJ2-7; CDR3 protein: CASSELFDEQYF
V gene: TRBV4-1; clone size: .; J gene: TRBJ2-7; CDR3 protein: CASSPTGTSGSYEQYF
V gene: TRBV7-9; clone size: .; J gene: TRBJ2-7; CDR3 protein: CASSSGTGSYEQYF
V gene: TRBV27; clone size: .; J gene: TRBJ1-2; CDR3 protein: CASRPLGLGNYGYTF
V gene: TRBV11-2; clone size: .; J gene: TRBJ1-4; CDR3 protein: CASSVATNEKLFF
V gene: TRBV10-2; clone size: .; J gene: TRBJ2-7; CDR3 protein: CASSDRYEQYF
V gene: TRBV5-1; clone size: .; J gene: TRBJ2-2; CDR3 protein: CASSSGTPNTGELFF
V gene: TRBV29-1; clone size: .; J gene: TRBJ2-1; CDR3 protein: CSVRNRGAYNEQFF
V gene: TRBV6-6; clone size: .; J gene: TRBJ1-5; CDR3 protein: CASTHSDQPQHF
V gene: TRBV6-4; clone size: .; J gene: TRBJ1-6; CDR3 protein: CASRRTPQGYNSPLHF
V gene: TRBV10-3; clone size: once; J gene: TRBJ2-1; CDR3 protein: CAISLSSGTSGMTYNEQFF
V gene: TRBV6-5; clone size: .; J gene: TRBJ2-1; CDR3 protein: CASSVGPSSYNEQFF
V gene: TRBV5-1; clone size: once; J gene: TRBJ2-7; CDR3 protein: CASSLDGPYEQYF
V gene: TRBV15; clone size: .; J gene: TRBJ2-3; CDR3 protein: CATSRDIDTQYF
V gene: TRBV5-8; clone size: .; J gene: TRBJ2-7; CDR3 protein: CASSLGQGGNYEQYF
V gene: TRBV19; clone size: .; J gene: TRBJ2-3; CDR3 protein: CATGTDGTDTQYF
V gene: TRBV5-1; clone size: .; J gene: TRBJ1-1; CDR3 protein: CASSLGAPGFFEAFF
V gene: TRBV30; clone size: .; J gene: TRBJ2-6; CDR3 protein: CAWSTVSGANVLTF